A single T cell receptor beta chain is shown here with its context. The target of this receptor is not known. Base qualities were left out, and no much larger clone turns up one base away. The study was a case-control design nested within a healthcare worker cohort in London, UK, with weekly nasopharyngeal swab PCR tests and blood sampling. Healthcare workers were enrolled in the week of the UK lockdown, from 23 to 31 March 2020, and were followed every week for up to roughly 16 weeks. These data belong to a study of early T cells in non-severe SARS-CoV-2 infection (dated by TCRdb to about 2021). Context from the whole study: Because TCR sequencing relied on bulk RNA taken from unsorted whole blood, pairing of alpha and beta chains was not possible.

Findings and caveats that apply to the study as a whole: VDJdb matching was skewed toward anti-spike CD8 responses and likely underestimated virus-specific expansions by missing private and CD4 specificities.

The V end gives up 6 bases and the J end 8 bases, leaving 12 bases in the junction not matched to a gene. The CDR1 and CDR2 encoded by the germline V gene (reference sequence) are SEHNR and FQNEAQ. The cysteine opens and the phenylalanine closes a CDR3 of 15 amino acids. Only CDR3 DNA is held: 45 bases, read in frame from base 1. The library was produced with 5' RACE. Data came from a NextSeq 500. In the TCR library protocol, unique molecular identifiers were attached to individual cDNA molecules to correct for PCR bias and sequencing error. TCR alpha and beta chains were both sequenced, and the abundances of alpha and beta sequences in each sample were closely correlated with each other. The original methods were these. Decombinator V4 was used to perform V gene, J gene and CDR3 annotation of TCR sequences. Expanded TCRs were defined as changing significantly between any two time points under a Poisson model with p below 0.0001. TCR abundances were normalised to the total number of TCRs sequenced per sample and expressed as counts per million. TRAV1-2 paired with TRAJ12, TRAJ20 or TRAJ33 defined MAIT TCRs, while TRAV10 paired with TRAJ18 defined iNKT TCRs. VDJdb, accessed 1 November 2021, was searched for CMV, EBV and SARS-CoV-2 annotated TCRs, excluding TCRs annotated for multiple antigens. TCRdb reprocessing: public reads trimmed at Q25 with fastp, clones called with MiXCR, in-frame beta chains kept. Rows with a matching CDR3 protein are joined into one entry that keeps the most common DNA and genes. It is TCRdb's table, rather than the study itself, that gives the V and J calls and clone size. The sample records approximately 60,000 distinct CDR3 sequences, over 10% of which are singletons. Together, the top ten hold about 3.1% of the sample.

This receptor chain uses TRBV7-9 and TRBJ1-4; 7 central nucleotides agree with TRBD1. The receptor comes from an adult who was a healthcare worker with PCR-confirmed SARS-CoV-2 infection or an uninfected control (not recorded which). Specimen: whole blood. The CDR3 region: CASRQTGTEPEKLFF. The DNA sequence is given as TGTGCCAGCAGACAAACCGGGACAGAGCCCGAAAAACTGTTTTTT.